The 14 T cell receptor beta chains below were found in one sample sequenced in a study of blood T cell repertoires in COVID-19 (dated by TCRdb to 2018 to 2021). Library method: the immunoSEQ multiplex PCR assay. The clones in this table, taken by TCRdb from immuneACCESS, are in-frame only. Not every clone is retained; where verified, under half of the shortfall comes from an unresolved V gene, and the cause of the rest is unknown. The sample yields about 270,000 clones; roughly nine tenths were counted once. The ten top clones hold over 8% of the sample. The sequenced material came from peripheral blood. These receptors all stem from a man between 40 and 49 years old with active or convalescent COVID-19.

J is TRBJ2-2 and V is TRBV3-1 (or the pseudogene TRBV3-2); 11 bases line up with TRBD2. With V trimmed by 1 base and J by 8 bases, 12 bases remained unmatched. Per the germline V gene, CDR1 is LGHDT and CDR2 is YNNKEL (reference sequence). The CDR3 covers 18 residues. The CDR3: CASSQGSGSGRAGGELFF. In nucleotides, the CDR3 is TGTGCCAGCAGCCAAGGCTCAGGTAGCGGGAGGGCCGGAGGGGAGCTGTTTTTT.

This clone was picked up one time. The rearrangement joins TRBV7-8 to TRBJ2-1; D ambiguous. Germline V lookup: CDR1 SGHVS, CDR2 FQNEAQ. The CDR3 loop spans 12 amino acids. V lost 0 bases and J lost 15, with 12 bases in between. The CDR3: CASSLARPLPFF. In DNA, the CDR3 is TGTGCCAGCAGCTTAGCGAGGCCACTACCGTTCTTC.

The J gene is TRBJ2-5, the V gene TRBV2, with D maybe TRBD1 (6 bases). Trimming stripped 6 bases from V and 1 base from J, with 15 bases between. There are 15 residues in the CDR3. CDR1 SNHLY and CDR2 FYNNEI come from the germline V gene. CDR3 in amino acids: CASRAYRDTQETQYF. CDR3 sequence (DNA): TGTGCCAGCAGGGCCTACCGGGACACCCAAGAGACCCAGTACTTC.

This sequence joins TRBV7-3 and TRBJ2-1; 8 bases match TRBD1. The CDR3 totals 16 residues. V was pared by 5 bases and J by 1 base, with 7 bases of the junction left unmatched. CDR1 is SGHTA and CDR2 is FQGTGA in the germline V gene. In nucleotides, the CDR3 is TGTGCCAGCAGCCGGCTCGGGGACAGGTCCTACAATGAGCAGTTCTTC. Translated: CASSRLGDRSYNEQFF.

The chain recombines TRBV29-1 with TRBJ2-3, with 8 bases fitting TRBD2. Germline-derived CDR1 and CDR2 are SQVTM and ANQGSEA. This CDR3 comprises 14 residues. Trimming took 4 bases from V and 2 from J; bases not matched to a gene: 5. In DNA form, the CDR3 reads TGCAGCGTTGTGGAGCGGGGGCTCACAGATACGCAGTATTTT. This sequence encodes CSVVERGLTDTQYF.

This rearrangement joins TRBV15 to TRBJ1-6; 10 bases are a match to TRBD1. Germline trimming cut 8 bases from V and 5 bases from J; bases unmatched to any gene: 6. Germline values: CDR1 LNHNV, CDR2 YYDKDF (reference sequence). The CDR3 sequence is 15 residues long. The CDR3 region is CATATGTGDNSPLHF. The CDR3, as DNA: TGTGCCACCGCAACCGGGACAGGGGATAATTCACCCCTCCACTTT. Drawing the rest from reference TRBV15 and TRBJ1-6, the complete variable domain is DAMVIQNPRYQVTQFGKPVTLSCSQTLNHNVMYWYQQKSSQAPKLLFHYYDKDFNNEADTPDNFQSRRPNTSFCFLDIRSPGLGDTAMYLCATATGTGDNSPLHFGNGTRLTVT.

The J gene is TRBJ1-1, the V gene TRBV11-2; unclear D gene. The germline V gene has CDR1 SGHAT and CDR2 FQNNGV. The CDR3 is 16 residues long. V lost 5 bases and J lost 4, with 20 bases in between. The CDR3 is CASSPPPGPMGTEAFF. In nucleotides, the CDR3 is TGTGCCAGCAGCCCCCCCCCAGGTCCGATGGGCACTGAAGCTTTCTTT.

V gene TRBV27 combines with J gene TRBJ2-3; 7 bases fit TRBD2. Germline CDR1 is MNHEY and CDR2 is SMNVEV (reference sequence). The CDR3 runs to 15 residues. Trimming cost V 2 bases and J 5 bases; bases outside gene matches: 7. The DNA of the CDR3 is TGTGCCAGCAGTTTAGGGGCGGGAGCGGTAGATACGCAGTATTTT. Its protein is CASSLGAGAVDTQYF.

CDR3 DNA: TGTGCCAGCAGCTTGGGGGACAGTACTTTTAACTATGGCTACACCTTC. It specifies CASSLGDSTFNYGYTF. The chain links TRBV11-2 to TRBJ1-2; TRBD1 aligns across 7 bases. Germline V lookup: CDR1 SGHAT, CDR2 FQNNGV. V lost 3 bases and J lost 1; bases outside the gene matches: 8. This CDR3 contains 16 residues.

CDR3 nucleotide sequence: TGTGCCAGCAGCTTGGGGGCGGGGACAGGGCGCACTGAAGCTTTCTTT. The encoded protein is CASSLGAGTGRTEAFF. The chain employs TRBV7-6 and TRBJ1-1; 9 bases are shared with TRBD1. V trimming: 3 bases; J trimming: 4 bases; junction bases outside the gene matches: 9. There are 16 residues in the CDR3. Germline V gene sequence: CDR1 SGHVS, CDR2 FNYEAQ.

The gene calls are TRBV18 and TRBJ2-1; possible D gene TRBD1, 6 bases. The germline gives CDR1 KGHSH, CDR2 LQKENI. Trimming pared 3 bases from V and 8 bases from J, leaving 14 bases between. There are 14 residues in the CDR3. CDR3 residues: CASSPNRVGDEQFF. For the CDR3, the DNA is TGTGCCAGCTCACCTAACAGGGTGGGCGATGAGCAGTTCTTC.

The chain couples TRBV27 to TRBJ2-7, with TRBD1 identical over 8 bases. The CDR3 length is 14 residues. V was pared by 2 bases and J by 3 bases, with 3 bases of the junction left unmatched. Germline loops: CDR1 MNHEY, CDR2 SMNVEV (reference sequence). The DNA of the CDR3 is TGTGCCAGCAGTTTAGGACAGGGAGGCTACGAGCAGTACTTC. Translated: CASSLGQGGYEQYF.

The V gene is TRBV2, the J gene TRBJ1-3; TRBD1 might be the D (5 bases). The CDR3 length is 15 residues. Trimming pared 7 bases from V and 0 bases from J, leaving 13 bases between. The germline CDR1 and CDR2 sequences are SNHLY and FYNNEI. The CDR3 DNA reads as TGTGCCAGCAAAACAGGATCCTTCTCTGGAAACACCATATATTTT. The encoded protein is CASKTGSFSGNTIYF.

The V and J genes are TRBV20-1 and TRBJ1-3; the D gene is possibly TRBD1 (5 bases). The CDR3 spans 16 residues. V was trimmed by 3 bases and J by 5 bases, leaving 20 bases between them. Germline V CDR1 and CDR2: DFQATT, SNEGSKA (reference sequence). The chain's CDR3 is CSASGGDYTSRNTIYF. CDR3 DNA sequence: TGCAGTGCTAGTGGGGGAGATTATACTTCCAGAAACACCATATATTTT.